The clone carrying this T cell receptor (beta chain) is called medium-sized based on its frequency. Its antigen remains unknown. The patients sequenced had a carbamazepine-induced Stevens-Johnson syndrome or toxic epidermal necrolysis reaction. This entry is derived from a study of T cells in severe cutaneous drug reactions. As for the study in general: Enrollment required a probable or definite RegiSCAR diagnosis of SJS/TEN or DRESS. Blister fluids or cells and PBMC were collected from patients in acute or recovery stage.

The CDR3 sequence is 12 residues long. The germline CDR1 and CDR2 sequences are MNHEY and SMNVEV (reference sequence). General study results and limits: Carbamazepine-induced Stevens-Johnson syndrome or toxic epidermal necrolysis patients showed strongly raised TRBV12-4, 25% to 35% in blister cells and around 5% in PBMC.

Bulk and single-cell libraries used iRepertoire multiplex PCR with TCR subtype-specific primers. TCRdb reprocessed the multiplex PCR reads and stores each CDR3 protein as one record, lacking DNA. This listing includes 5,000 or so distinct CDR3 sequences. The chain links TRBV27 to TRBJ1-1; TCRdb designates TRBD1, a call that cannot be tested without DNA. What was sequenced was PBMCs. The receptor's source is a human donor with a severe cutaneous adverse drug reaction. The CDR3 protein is CASSETGREAFF.